This T cell receptor beta chain comes out of a study of cytotoxic CD8 clonotypes in ibrutinib-treated CLL. Study observations and caveats: There were few public clonotypes, and on treatment they contracted or stayed stable.

With respect to this clone: Antigen: not known.

A 1 in 200,000 to 1 in 1 million T cell depth was the sequencing target. The repertoire was sequenced with immunoSEQ multiplex PCR; TCRdb's copy has only in-frame clones and lacks some. The repertoire holds 15,000 to 20,000 clones, with 70% to 90% as singletons. Trimming at V came to 1 base and at J to 5 bases, leaving 11 bases not matched to a gene. Germline values: CDR1 SGHNT, CDR2 YENEEA. The CDR3 extends over 17 amino acids. The source of this sequence is a human donor with chronic lymphocytic leukemia. This specimen consisted of PBMCs, obtained before ibrutinib treatment. The chain couples TRBV11-3 to TRBJ2-5; 9 nucleotides agree with TRBD2. The CDR3 DNA is TGTGCCAGCAGCTTAGGGGTCGGCGGGAGGGCCCGTGAGACCCAGTACTTC. Protein sequence: CASSLGVGGRARETQYF.